This entry concerns a single T cell receptor (beta chain). Its antigen is currently unknown. Libraries were prepared by immunoSEQ multiplex PCR; TCRdb keeps only in-frame clonotypes and omits some of them. The sample lists around 5,100 clones, approximately 61% seen once, with 43% in the top ten. CDR1 SEHNR and CDR2 FQNEAQ come from the germline V gene (reference sequence). The CDR3 is 15 amino acids. V lost 5 bases, J lost 5 bases, and 4 bases stayed unmatched. This sample stems from a study of CD8 T cell repertoires and HIV-1 epitope variants. This TCR came from a male donor with HIV. The V gene is TRBV7-9, the J gene TRBJ1-6; the match to TRBD1 covers 9 bases. Sequenced material: cultured CD8+ T cells derived from PBMCs. In DNA form, the CDR3 reads TGTGCCAGCAGCCCGACAGGGGGAGATAATTCACCCCTCCACTTT. Translated: CASSPTGGDNSPLHF.